A single T cell receptor beta chain is shown here with its context. Its matching antigen is unknown. This specimen belongs to a study of neurological immune-mediated disorders. Study observations and caveats: Private repertoires in all groups were suggested, as expanded clones shared no CDR3 amino acid sequences across subjects.

This CDR3 is 15 amino acids long. V lost 7 bases to trimming and J lost 2 bases, with 16 bases between them. CDR1 is SGHRS, CDR2 YFSETQ, per germline. It was by 5'RACE with 10-nucleotide random UMIs that the cDNA was made. In TCRdb, the 5' RACE reads were re-called with MiXCR into one record per CDR3 protein. Of tens of thousands of distinct CDR3 sequences in the sample, approximately 10% are singletons; the top ten hold roughly 5.2%. The unsorted libraries originated from 2 million PBMCs that had been stored at -80 C. This sequence joins TRBV5-1 and TRBJ2-1; D might be TRBD2 (5 bases). The specimen sequenced was PBMCs. The clonotype was recovered from a man in his 70s with HTLV-1-associated myelopathy (HAM/TSP). Here the CDR3 DNA reads TGCGCCAGCGAAACCGGACTCGCCCCCTACAATGAGCAGTTCTTC. It translates to CASETGLAPYNEQFF.